This T cell receptor (beta chain) stems from a study of blood T cells in healthy people across ages. CDR1 is SGHAT and CDR2 is FQNNGV in the germline V gene. This CDR3 has 15 residues. V lost 0 bases and J 3 bases, leaving 10 bases between the germline ends. With a J-beta primer mix and a sample-barcoded 5' primer, a second PCR ran 7 to 11 cycles. TCRdb reprocessed the 5' RACE reads with MiXCR, giving one entry per CDR3 protein. The data hold approximately 2,000,000 distinct CDR3 sequences, with approximately 40% observed a single time. Sequences were obtained from blood. The receptor was isolated from a human donor in good health. The rearrangement joins TRBV11-2 to TRBJ2-3; D assignment may be TRBD1 or TRBD2 (6 bases each). The CDR3 region is CASSLDGGPTDTQYF. CDR3 nucleotide sequence: TGTGCCAGCAGCTTAGATGGGGGGCCGACAGATACGCAGTATTTT.